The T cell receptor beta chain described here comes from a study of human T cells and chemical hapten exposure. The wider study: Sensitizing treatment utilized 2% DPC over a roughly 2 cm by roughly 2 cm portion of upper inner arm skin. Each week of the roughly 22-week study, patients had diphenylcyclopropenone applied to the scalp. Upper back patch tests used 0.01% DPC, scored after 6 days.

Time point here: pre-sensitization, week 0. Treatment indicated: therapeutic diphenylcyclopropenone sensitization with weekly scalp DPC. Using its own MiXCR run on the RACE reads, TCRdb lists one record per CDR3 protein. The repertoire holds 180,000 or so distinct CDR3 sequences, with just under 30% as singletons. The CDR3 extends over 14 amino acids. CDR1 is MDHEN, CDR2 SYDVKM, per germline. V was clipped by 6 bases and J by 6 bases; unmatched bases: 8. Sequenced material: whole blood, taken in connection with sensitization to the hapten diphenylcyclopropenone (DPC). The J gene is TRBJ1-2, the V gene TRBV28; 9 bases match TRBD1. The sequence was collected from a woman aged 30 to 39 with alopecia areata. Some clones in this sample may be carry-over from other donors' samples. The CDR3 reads CASRSGTGKDGYTF. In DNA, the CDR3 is TGTGCCAGCAGATCCGGGACAGGGAAAGATGGCTACACCTTC.